The 26 T cell receptor beta chains in this list originate from one sample, sequenced in a study of blood T cell repertoires in COVID-19. Repertoires were generated with immunoSEQ multiplex PCR, while TCRdb's copy carries only in-frame clones and drops some. The sample records some 220,000 clones, 80% to 90% being singletons. Source material: peripheral blood. The receptor set was obtained from a middle-aged man who had recovered from COVID-19.

The chain couples TRBV5-1 to TRBJ2-7, with D maybe TRBD2 (6 bases). CDR3 length equals 15 residues. Looked up from germline, CDR1 is SGHRS and CDR2 is YFSETQ. V lost 0 bases and J lost 4, with 14 bases in between. The CDR3 sequence is CASSLVGGGGYEQYF. The CDR3 nucleotides are TGCGCCAGCAGCTTGGTCGGTGGGGGAGGATACGAGCAGTACTTC.

This clone has a handful of counts. The genes are TRBV7-9 and TRBJ2-1, with TRBD2 matching over 10 bases. This CDR3 is built from 15 residues. J gave up 8 bases and V 3 bases, and 7 bases lay outside the gene matches. Germline assignment: CDR1 SEHNR and CDR2 FQNEAQ (reference sequence). The CDR3 here is CASSFGAGGPDEQFF. CDR3 DNA sequence: TGTGCCAGCAGCTTCGGAGCGGGAGGGCCGGATGAGCAGTTCTTC.

The chain employs TRBV7-7 and TRBJ2-1, with 7 bases aligning to TRBD1. V dropped 5 bases and J dropped 5; count of bases not matched to a gene: 3. The CDR3 covers 13 residues. Germline CDR1 reads SSHAT; CDR2 reads FNYEAQ (reference sequence). CDR3 DNA sequence: TGTGCCAGCAGCCCGGGACAGAACAATGAGCAGTTCTTC. Protein product: CASSPGQNNEQFF.

The chain has TRBV18 and TRBJ2-7; 10 bases match TRBD2. The CDR3 length is 18 residues. CDR1 is KGHSH and CDR2 is LQKENI in the germline V gene. J gave up 0 bases and V 3 bases, and 11 bases lay outside the gene matches. The CDR3 sequence is CASSPRQAGGPGSYEQYF. DNA of the CDR3: TGTGCCAGCTCACCCAGGCAAGCGGGAGGGCCCGGCTCCTACGAGCAGTACTTC.

V and J are TRBV18 and TRBJ2-3; D unresolved. Germline CDR1 and CDR2: KGHSH and LQKENI. V was cut by 4 bases and J by 4 bases, with 9 bases left in between. CDR3 size: 13 residues. This CDR3 reads CASSLDYADTQYF. Written as DNA, the CDR3 is TGTGCCAGCTCACTAGATTATGCAGATACGCAGTATTTT. The variable domain in full, completed from reference TRBV18 and TRBJ2-3, reads NAGVMQNPRHLVRRRGQEARLRCSPMKGHSHVYWYRQLPEEGLKFMVYLQKENIIDESGMPKERFSAEFPKEGPSILRIQQVVRGDSAAYFCASSLDYADTQYFGPGTRLTVL.

V usage is TRBV19 and J usage is TRBJ1-5; D remains unclear. The CDR3 runs 16 residues. V gave up 9 bases and J gave up 1 base, with 19 bases separating them. The germline CDR1 and CDR2 sequences are LNHDA and SQIVND (reference sequence). In DNA form, the CDR3 reads TGTGCCAGCCTCCGAAAGGCCGGGGAGAGCAATCAGCCCCAGCATTTT. Protein: CASLRKAGESNQPQHF.

The chain is built from TRBV11-2 and TRBJ2-1; TRBD2 agrees at 7 bases. CDR1 is SGHAT and CDR2 is FQNNGV in the germline V gene. With 3 bases clipped from V and 7 bases from J, the junction kept 12 bases outside the gene matches. This CDR3 contains 16 residues. The CDR3 DNA reads as TGTGCCAGCAGCTTGAGCCACGGCGGGAGTAAGAATGAGCAGTTCTTC. This encodes CASSLSHGGSKNEQFF. Together with reference TRBV11-2 and TRBJ2-1, the CDR3 gives the full variable domain: EAGVAQSPRYKIIEKRQSVAFWCNPISGHATLYWYQQILGQGPKLLIQFQNNGVVDDSQLPKDRFSAERLKGVDSTLKIQPAKLEDSAVYLCASSLSHGGSKNEQFFGPGTRLTVL.

The V and J genes are TRBV6-5 and TRBJ2-1, with a possible D match to TRBD1 (5 bases). The germline V and J ends were trimmed by 8 bases and 7 bases, with 18 bases remaining between them. This CDR3 is 14 amino acids long. Germline V lookup: CDR1 MNHEY, CDR2 SVGAGI. The DNA for the CDR3 is TGTGCCAGCTCCCAGGGTTTTCTGAAGAATGAGCAGTTCTTC. Amino acid sequence: CASSQGFLKNEQFF.

This chain connects TRBV27 to TRBJ2-5, with a tentative D call TRBD2 (7 bases). The CDR3 is 15 amino acids. Germline V gene data show CDR1 as MNHEY and CDR2 as SMNVEV (reference sequence). With 5 bases removed from V and 4 bases from J, the gap between germline ends came to 17 bases. DNA for the CDR3: TGTGCCAGCAGTCCCTCGGGTAGGGGGGGAGAGACCCAGTACTTC. Its protein product is CASSPSGRGGETQYF.

The rearrangement uses TRBV5-5 and TRBJ2-7; TRBD1 matches 7 bases. The V gene end was trimmed by 1 base and the J gene end by 9 bases; junction bases not matched to a gene: 10. Germline values: CDR1 SGHKS, CDR2 YYEKEE (reference sequence). CDR3 length: 14 residues. CDR3 nucleotide sequence: TGTGCCAGCAGCTTGTTATCAGGACAGGCCGTGCAGTACTTC. Protein product: CASSLLSGQAVQYF.

CDR3 nucleotide sequence: TGCGCCAGCAGCCCCCTACTAGCGGGAGGTCGGGATACGCAGTATTTT. This codes for CASSPLLAGGRDTQYF. V gene TRBV4-1 combines with J gene TRBJ2-3, with TRBD2 identical over 12 bases. Trimming removed 4 bases from V and 6 bases from J; junction bases left unmatched: 8. The germline V gene encodes CDR1 MGHRA and CDR2 YSYEKL. The CDR3 consists of 16 residues.

The rearrangement links TRBV29-1 to TRBJ2-7; 13 bases align to TRBD2. The V gene's germline CDR1 is SQVTM and CDR2 ANQGSEA. The CDR3 runs to 15 residues. The junction had 12 bases not matched to a gene; V was cut back by 6 bases and J by 7 bases. The CDR3 DNA reads TGCAGCGTCGGCACTAGCGGGAGGGCCAATGGAGAGCAGTACTTC. This sequence encodes CSVGTSGRANGEQYF.

The chain recombines TRBV29-1 with TRBJ2-5, with TRBD1 identical over 9 bases. Germline lookup yields CDR1 SQVTM and CDR2 ANQGSEA. The CDR3 loop spans 14 amino acids. V lost 4 bases to trimming and J lost 2 bases; unmatched junction nucleotides: 5. CDR3: CSVAAGTGQETQYF. Here the CDR3 DNA reads TGCAGCGTTGCGGCCGGGACAGGGCAAGAGACCCAGTACTTC.

As to this clone: Other DNA variants within this sample encode the same CDR3. The chain joins TRBV6-5 to TRBJ2-6, with 7 bases aligning to TRBD1. Germline CDR1 is MNHEY and CDR2 is SVGAGI. Trimming cost V 6 bases and J 4 bases; bases outside gene matches: 3. The CDR3 runs to 14 residues. CDR3 coding DNA: TGTGCCAGCAGGACAGGGACCGGGGCCAACGTCCTGACTTTC. Translation: CASRTGTGANVLTF.

CDR3 bases: TGTGCCAGCAGCCAGGGACAGGGTGAAGCTTTCTTT. Translating gives CASSQGQGEAFF. This rearrangement joins TRBV3-1 (or the pseudogene TRBV3-2) to TRBJ1-1; 9 bases are shared with TRBD1. The V gene's germline CDR1 is LGHDT and CDR2 YNNKEL (reference sequence). The CDR3 is 12 amino acids. With V trimmed by 3 bases and J by 7 bases, 0 bases remained unmatched.

This CDR3 reads CASSPLTSGRGGETQYF. The CDR3 coding sequence is TGTGCCAGCTCACCACTCACTAGCGGGAGAGGGGGAGAGACCCAGTACTTC. The chain employs TRBV18 and TRBJ2-5; 11 bases fit TRBD2. CDR1 KGHSH and CDR2 LQKENI come from the germline V gene. The CDR3 is made up of 17 amino acids. V lost 1 base and J lost 4; bases outside the gene matches: 8.

The chain uses TRBV18 and TRBJ2-1, with 13 bases lining up with TRBD2. The germline CDR1 and CDR2 sequences are KGHSH and LQKENI. Trimming at V came to 6 bases and at J to 7 bases, leaving 9 bases not matched to a gene. The CDR3 runs to 16 residues. The CDR3 sequence is CASSPRLAGGLNEQFF. The DNA of the CDR3 is TGTGCCAGCTCCCCTCGACTAGCGGGAGGTCTAAATGAGCAGTTCTTC.

The chain couples TRBV2 to TRBJ2-1, with TRBD2 matching 7 bases. The length of the CDR3 is 13 residues. Germline CDR1 reads SNHLY; CDR2 reads FYNNEI. J was trimmed by 4 bases and V by 8 bases; bases with no gene match: 5. The CDR3 region is CASGTNLYNEQFF. The CDR3 DNA reads TGTGCCAGCGGGACTAACCTGTACAATGAGCAGTTCTTC.

This sequence joins TRBV6-2 or TRBV6-3 and TRBJ2-7; 7 bases are shared with TRBD2. The germline gives CDR1 MNHEY, CDR2 SVGEGT. V gave up 5 bases and J gave up 0 bases; unmatched junction bases: 7. This CDR3 has 15 amino acids. For the CDR3, the DNA is TGTGCCAGCAGTCAATCACTAGCGCACTCCTACGAGCAGTACTTC. This translates into CASSQSLAHSYEQYF.

V usage is TRBV18 and J usage is TRBJ2-7; no clear D gene. V was clipped by 6 bases and J by 2 bases, with 17 bases between them. This CDR3 region has 15 residues. Per the germline V gene, CDR1 is KGHSH and CDR2 is LQKENI. CDR3: CASSPFAAAPYEQYF. The DNA of the CDR3 is TGTGCCAGCTCTCCCTTCGCGGCTGCGCCCTACGAGCAGTACTTC. Full variable domain (outside the CDR3, taken from reference TRBV18 and TRBJ2-7): NAGVMQNPRHLVRRRGQEARLRCSPMKGHSHVYWYRQLPEEGLKFMVYLQKENIIDESGMPKERFSAEFPKEGPSILRIQQVVRGDSAAYFCASSPFAAAPYEQYFGPGTRLTVT.

The chain is built from TRBV27 and TRBJ2-1; D ambiguous. The CDR3 has 13 amino acids. V was trimmed by 2 bases and J by 4 bases, leaving 6 bases between them. The germline V gene encodes CDR1 MNHEY and CDR2 SMNVEV (reference sequence). Written as DNA, the CDR3 is TGTGCCAGCAGTTTAGTAGCATACAATGAGCAGTTCTTC. Its translation is CASSLVAYNEQFF.

V and J are TRBV5-4 and TRBJ2-3; tentatively, D is TRBD1 (6 bases). V lost 5 bases to trimming and J lost 1 base, with 11 bases between them. Germline CDR1 SGHNT, CDR2 YYREEE (reference sequence). The CDR3 loop spans 14 amino acids. The CDR3 region is CASRAAGGTDTQYF. CDR3 bases: TGTGCCAGCAGGGCGGCAGGGGGCACAGATACGCAGTATTTT.

This chain links TRBV10-2 with TRBJ1-1, with D hard to call. V was clipped by 4 bases and J by 4 bases, with 7 bases between them. The CDR3 has 12 residues. Germline V lookup: CDR1 WSHSY, CDR2 SAAADI. The CDR3 DNA reads as TGCGCCAGCAGTGCTCCTAGCACTGAAGCTTTCTTT. It codes for CASSAPSTEAFF.

V gene TRBV7-9 combines with J gene TRBJ1-1, with D hard to call. Germline assignment: CDR1 SEHNR and CDR2 FQNEAQ (reference sequence). V was clipped by 1 base and J by 7 bases, with 4 bases between them. The CDR3 is made up of 11 amino acids. CDR3 in amino acids: CASSLGREAFF. In DNA form, the CDR3 reads TGTGCCAGCAGCTTAGGTCGTGAAGCTTTCTTT.

The gene calls are TRBV19 and TRBJ2-1; a weak D match, TRBD2 (7 bases). V lost 0 bases to trimming and J lost 4 bases, with 19 bases between them. Looked up from germline, CDR1 is LNHDA and CDR2 is SQIVND (reference sequence). This CDR3 spans 18 amino acids. The CDR3 loop reads CASSIDLRGGVPYNEQFF. DNA for the CDR3: TGTGCCAGTAGTATAGATCTAAGGGGGGGGGTGCCTTACAATGAGCAGTTCTTC.

This chain connects TRBV12-2 to TRBJ2-5; the table assigns TRBD2, which was not confirmed against the DNA. TRBV12-2 is a known pseudogene. This CDR3 contains 18 residues. CDR3 nucleotides: TGTGCAAGTCGCTTAGTTGGTCAGGGACTAGACCTCCAAGAGACCCAGTACTTC. Translating gives CASRLVGQGLDLQETQYF.